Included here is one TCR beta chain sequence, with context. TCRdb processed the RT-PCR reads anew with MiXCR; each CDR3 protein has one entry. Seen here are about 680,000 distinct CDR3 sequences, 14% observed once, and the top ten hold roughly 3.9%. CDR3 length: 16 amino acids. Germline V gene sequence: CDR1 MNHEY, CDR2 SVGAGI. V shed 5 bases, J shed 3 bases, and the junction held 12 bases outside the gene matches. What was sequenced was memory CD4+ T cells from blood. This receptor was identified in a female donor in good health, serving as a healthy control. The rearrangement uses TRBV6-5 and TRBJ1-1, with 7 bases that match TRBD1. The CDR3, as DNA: TGTGCCAGCAGTCGCACAGGGGCCCGAACTTACACTGAAGCTTTCTTT. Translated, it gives CASSRTGARTYTEAFF.